This T cell receptor (beta chain) was observed in a study of blood T cell repertoires in COVID-19. Methods used by the authors: Amplification of reference gene primers was used by the study to estimate nucleated cell counts. Produced via immunoSEQ multiplex PCR; TCRdb's table is partial and in-frame only. The V and J calls and clone size are taken from that table; D and trimming were inferred from the DNA. The top ten hold 1.2% of the sample, which has 250,000 or so clones, roughly nine tenths seen once. Those who participated ranged in age from about 18 to 89 years and resided in about 24 US areas. Assignments of participants to cohorts depended upon their own reported clinical history. V shed 4 bases and J 4 bases; nucleotides not matched to a gene: 16. This CDR3 spans 17 amino acids.

The sequence derives from a human donor in a cohort exposed to, infected with or recovered from COVID-19 (not recorded which). The donor label of this sample is uncertain. The specimen sequenced was PBMCs or T cells enriched from blood (not recorded which). This chain connects TRBV5-3 to TRBJ1-2; TRBD1 matches at 7 bases. TRBV5-3 is placed among ORFs of uncertain function. The CDR3 region has the DNA TGTGCCAGAAGCCCCCCGCATAGACAGGGAGTTTTCTATGGCTACACCTTC. It encodes CARSPPHRQGVFYGYTF.